One and the same sample provided the 30 T cell receptor beta chains below, sequenced in a study of blood T cells in healthy people across ages. A second 7 to 11 cycle PCR used barcoded and J-beta primers. TCRdb passed the 5' RACE reads through MiXCR, listing each CDR3 protein once. The sample carries 1.5 million to 2 million distinct CDR3 sequences, around half recorded once. The specimen sequenced was blood. Receptors originate from a woman aged 35 to 49 in good health.

The genes are TRBV2 and TRBJ1-4; no reliable D call. The germline V gene encodes CDR1 SNHLY and CDR2 FYNNEI. This CDR3 comprises 12 residues. Trimming stripped 6 bases from V and 0 bases from J, with 2 bases between. The CDR3 loop is CASRPTNEKLFF. The CDR3 DNA sequence: TGTGCCAGCAGACCAACTAATGAAAAACTGTTTTTT.

The chain joins TRBV4-1 to TRBJ2-5, with D possibly matching TRBD1 (6 bases). V lost 4 bases and J 5 bases, leaving 17 bases between the germline ends. The CDR3 extends over 15 amino acids. Germline lookup yields CDR1 MGHRA and CDR2 YSYEKL. CDR3 sequence reads: CASSPPNRDRETQYF. CDR3 bases: TGCGCCAGCAGCCCCCCCAACAGGGATCGGGAGACCCAGTACTTC.

This clonotype was detected a few times. The chain joins TRBV15 to TRBJ1-5, with unresolved D. The V gene's germline CDR1 is LNHNV and CDR2 YYDKDF (reference sequence). The CDR3 has 13 residues. Trimming took off 0 bases at V and 6 bases at J, with 6 bases between the two ends. The CDR3 DNA sequence: TGTGCCACCAGCAGAGATGCGGGTCAGCCCCAGCATTTT. It codes for CATSRDAGQPQHF.

This clonotype was seen a few times. The V gene is TRBV10-3, the J gene TRBJ2-7; D call uncertain. V was pared by 0 bases and J by 2 bases, with 11 bases between. This CDR3 comprises 15 residues. CDR1 ENHRY and CDR2 SYGVKD come from the germline V gene. The CDR3 bases are TGTGCCATCAGTGAGTCTCTCCTTCGGGCCTACGAGCAGTACTTC. It encodes CAISESLLRAYEQYF.

The genes are TRBV6-5 and TRBJ2-1, with 12 bases lining up with TRBD2. Germline lookup yields CDR1 MNHEY and CDR2 SVGAGI. The CDR3 is 16 amino acids. The junction had 7 bases not matched to a gene; V was cut back by 4 bases and J by 6 bases. The CDR3 nucleotides are TGTGCCAGCAGTTGGGGGACTAGCGGGTCAGTCAATGAGCAGTTCTTC. Residues: CASSWGTSGSVNEQFF.

In DNA form, the CDR3 reads TGCGCCAGCAGCCAAGTGATCCGCGGGGATACGCAGTATTTT. This codes for CASSQVIRGDTQYF. This chain joins TRBV4-1 and TRBJ2-3, with TRBD2 as a possible D gene (5 bases). The germline V and J ends were trimmed by 1 base and 6 bases, with 11 bases remaining between them. The germline gives CDR1 MGHRA, CDR2 YSYEKL. The CDR3 extends over 14 amino acids.

Remarks on this clonotype: Mismatch with germline at one junction end may stem from a read error. V gene TRBV6-1 combines with J gene TRBJ2-7; unclear D gene. The CDR3 extends over 15 amino acids. The germline V gene has CDR1 MNHNS and CDR2 SASEGT. CDR3 coding DNA: TGTGCCAGCAGTGGACTTACCCGGAGTGCCTACGGGCAGTACTTC. It codes for CASSGLTRSAYGQYF.

The chain couples TRBV6-1 to TRBJ2-7, with a weak D call TRBD2 (7 bases). From germline, CDR1 is MNHNS and CDR2 SASEGT. Trimming cost V 6 bases and J 2 bases, with 17 bases left between them. CDR3 length equals 15 residues. The CDR3 DNA is TGTGCCAGCAGCCTTAGGGGGGGGATCGCCTACGAGCAGTACTTC. Its protein product is CASSLRGGIAYEQYF.

This clonotype was picked up a small number of times. V is TRBV27 and J is TRBJ2-7; D remains ambiguous. This CDR3 contains 15 residues. Trimming stripped 5 bases from V and 2 bases from J, with 16 bases between. Germline assignment: CDR1 MNHEY and CDR2 SMNVEV (reference sequence). The CDR3 protein is CASSLKISPPYEQYF. In DNA form, the CDR3 reads TGTGCCAGCAGTCTTAAGATTTCTCCTCCCTACGAGCAGTACTTC.

The rearrangement joins TRBV11-2 to TRBJ1-2; 7 bases fit TRBD1. The CDR3 sequence is 15 residues long. V was pared by 1 base and J by 6 bases, with 8 bases of the junction left unmatched. Germline V gene data show CDR1 as SGHAT and CDR2 as FQNNGV. CDR3 nucleotides: TGTGCCAGCAGCTTAGCCCTGGACAGGTTGAATGGCTACACCTTC. This sequence encodes CASSLALDRLNGYTF.

Only a few counts were recorded for this clonotype. The rearrangement uses TRBV20-1 and TRBJ1-1; 7 bases align to TRBD1. The CDR3 consists of 14 residues. V dropped 5 bases and J dropped 3; count of bases not matched to a gene: 9. Per the germline V gene, CDR1 is DFQATT and CDR2 is SNEGSKA (reference sequence). CDR3 sequence reads: CSASSGTAYTEAFF. CDR3 DNA sequence: TGCAGTGCTTCCTCCGGGACAGCGTACACTGAAGCTTTCTTT.

The chain uses TRBV6-5 and TRBJ1-1, with D perhaps matching TRBD1 (5 bases). CDR1 is MNHEY, CDR2 SVGAGI, per germline. The CDR3 spans 12 residues. The V end lost 7 bases, the J end lost 12 bases, and 18 bases lay between the germline ends. This chain's CDR3 is CASTDWGRETFF. CDR3 nucleotide sequence: TGTGCCAGCACCGATTGGGGCAGGGAAACTTTCTTT.

V gene TRBV5-1 combines with J gene TRBJ2-5; weak D call: TRBD1 (5 bases). Germline lookup yields CDR1 SGHRS and CDR2 YFSETQ. The germline V and J ends were trimmed by 4 bases and 5 bases, with 12 bases remaining between them. The CDR3 covers 13 residues. CDR3 loop: CASSTDILETQYF. CDR3 nucleotides: TGCGCCAGCAGCACGGACATTCTTGAGACCCAGTACTTC.

The rearrangement uses TRBV20-1 and TRBJ2-7, with 16 nucleotides matching TRBD2. Trimming took 5 bases from V and 5 from J; bases not matched to a gene: 9. This CDR3 comprises 16 residues. Germline V gene lookup returns CDR1 DFQATT and CDR2 SNEGSKA (reference sequence). CDR3 amino acids: CSALGTSGGAFDEQYF. In DNA, the CDR3 is TGCAGTGCTCTGGGGACTAGCGGGGGGGCGTTTGACGAGCAGTACTTC.

As for this clonotype: A read error may explain this, as a much larger clone is one base away. The rearrangement joins TRBV29-1 to TRBJ2-1; the D gene is possibly TRBD2 (5 bases). The DNA end is a closer match to TRBJ2-7, so the J assignment may be wrong. There are 11 residues in the CDR3. The germline V gene encodes CDR1 SQVTM and CDR2 ANQGSEA. The CDR3, as DNA: TGCAGCGTTCGTCTAGCCCATGAGCAGTACTTC. This translates into CSVRLAHEQYF.

This clonotype was counted between two and nine times. V is TRBV6-2 or TRBV6-3 and J is TRBJ2-5; tentatively, D is TRBD2 (6 bases). Trimming cost V 2 bases and J 2 bases, with 12 bases left between them. The CDR3 consists of 15 residues. In germline, CDR1 is MNHEY, CDR2 SVGEGT. The CDR3 is CASSYGGTAQETQYF. CDR3 DNA: TGTGCCAGCAGTTACGGAGGGACGGCTCAAGAGACCCAGTACTTC.

This sequence joins TRBV3-1 and TRBJ1-2; 7 bases fit TRBD1. The germline CDR1 and CDR2 sequences are LGHDT and YNNKEL (reference sequence). This CDR3 is built from 15 residues. After removal of 3 bases from V and 4 bases from J, the junction contained 8 bases not matched to a gene. The CDR3 spells CASSQDDDRAYGYTF. In nucleotides, the CDR3 is TGTGCCAGCAGCCAGGACGATGACAGGGCCTATGGCTACACCTTC.

There are a few counts of this clonotype. The V call is TRBV20-1, the J call TRBJ2-5; no definite D call. The germline gives CDR1 DFQATT, CDR2 SNEGSKA (reference sequence). V lost 0 bases and J 5 bases, leaving 13 bases between the germline ends. This CDR3 has 14 amino acids. CDR3 in DNA: TGCAGTGCTAGAGATTTTCCCGTAGGCGAGACCCAGTACTTC. It codes for CSARDFPVGETQYF.

The chain joins TRBV28 to TRBJ2-3; D possibly corresponds to TRBD2 (7 bases). This CDR3 comprises 13 residues. The V end lost 9 bases, the J end lost 6 bases, and 16 bases lay between the germline ends. In germline, CDR1 is MDHEN, CDR2 SYDVKM. CDR3 in amino acids: CARRAGAPDTQYF. The CDR3 bases are TGTGCCAGAAGGGCGGGGGCCCCTGATACGCAGTATTTT.

CDR3 residues: CASSSPWTSGGQSTDTQYF. The CDR3 DNA is TGTGCCAGCAGCTCCCCGTGGACTAGCGGGGGGCAAAGCACAGATACGCAGTATTTT. This chain joins TRBV5-5 and TRBJ2-3; 14 nucleotides match TRBD2. Germline lookup yields CDR1 SGHKS and CDR2 YYEKEE (reference sequence). With 3 bases clipped from V and 0 bases from J, the junction kept 9 bases outside the gene matches. The CDR3 consists of 19 residues. The full variable domain, completed using reference TRBV5-5 and TRBJ2-3, is DAGVTQSPTHLIKTRGQQVTLRCSPISGHKSVSWYQQVLGQGPQFIFQYYEKEERGRGNFPDRFSARQFPNYSSELNVNALLLGDSALYLCASSSPWTSGGQSTDTQYFGPGTRLTVL.

This clonotype was seen only a few times. The chain recombines TRBV28 with TRBJ2-3, with no clear D. This CDR3 region has 13 residues. Germline loops: CDR1 MDHEN, CDR2 SYDVKM. The germline V and J ends were trimmed by 5 bases and 1 base, with 7 bases remaining between them. This CDR3 reads CASSKPGTDTQYF. In nucleotides, the CDR3 is TGTGCCAGCAGTAAGCCAGGCACAGATACGCAGTATTTT.

This clonotype was observed a few times. CDR3 region: CASRKAGQGISYGYTF. The CDR3 DNA reads as TGTGCCAGCAGAAAGGCGGGGCAGGGGATTAGCTATGGCTACACCTTC. The genes are TRBV2 and TRBJ1-2; a possible D gene is TRBD1 (6 bases). CDR3 length: 16 residues. Germline V gene lookup returns CDR1 SNHLY and CDR2 FYNNEI. V was trimmed by 6 bases and J by 4 bases, leaving 21 bases between them.

This clonotype came up a few times. The gene calls are TRBV4-1 and TRBJ2-1; 11 positions match TRBD2. Germline V gene sequence: CDR1 MGHRA, CDR2 YSYEKL. V shed 3 bases and J 11 bases; nucleotides not matched to a gene: 12. This CDR3 has 16 residues. CDR3 residues: CASSHLASSGGDQQFF. The CDR3 nucleotides are TGCGCCAGCAGCCACCTTGCAAGTAGCGGGGGGGATCAGCAGTTCTTC.

The rearrangement joins TRBV20-1 to TRBJ2-3; 10 bases agree with TRBD2. Germline V gene sequence: CDR1 DFQATT, CDR2 SNEGSKA (reference sequence). This CDR3 region has 15 residues. Unmatched junction bases numbered 10, after V lost 6 bases and J lost 4 bases. As DNA, the CDR3 is TGCAGTGCCAGCGGGTTAGCGGGGGGTCCAGATACGCAGTATTTT. Its protein product is CSASGLAGGPDTQYF.

This chain uses TRBV6-1 with TRBJ2-1, with D uncertain. The CDR3 is made up of 14 amino acids. V gave up 5 bases and J gave up 5 bases, with 13 bases separating them. CDR1 and CDR2 from the germline V gene are MNHNS and SASEGT. Here the CDR3 DNA reads TGTGCCAGCAGTTCCCTTGAATGGGACAATGAGCAGTTCTTC. It translates to CASSSLEWDNEQFF.

The rearrangement joins TRBV11-2 to TRBJ2-1, with 9 bases aligning to TRBD1. J was trimmed by 12 bases and V by 7 bases; bases with no gene match: 13. The CDR3 runs 14 residues. CDR1 SGHAT and CDR2 FQNNGV come from the germline V gene. CDR3 sequence: CASTRATQGQGQFF. DNA for the CDR3: TGTGCCAGCACCCGGGCCACACAGGGACAGGGGCAGTTCTTC.

The chain uses TRBV29-1 and TRBJ2-1; 8 bases agree with TRBD2. This CDR3 has 13 amino acids. Trimming took 6 bases from V and 6 from J; bases not matched to a gene: 7. Per germline, CDR1 SQVTM and CDR2 ANQGSEA. The CDR3 DNA reads TGCAGCGTCCCTCGGGCGGGGGGCAATGAGCAGTTCTTC. Amino acids: CSVPRAGGNEQFF.

The chain employs TRBV7-8 and TRBJ1-4, with D tentatively TRBD1 (5 bases). Per germline, CDR1 SGHVS and CDR2 FQNEAQ. V was trimmed by 6 bases and J by 2 bases, leaving 25 bases between them. CDR3 length: 19 residues. The CDR3 here is CASRRRPSLEGHTNEKLFF. CDR3 in DNA: TGTGCCAGCAGGAGAAGACCATCGCTGGAGGGGCATACTAATGAAAAACTGTTTTTT.

In the case of this clonotype: At one boundary the junction diverges from the germline segment, which might be a read error. V is TRBV11-3 and J is TRBJ2-3; perhaps D is TRBD1 or TRBD2 (5 bases each). The CDR3 totals 16 residues. Germline CDR1 and CDR2: SGHNT and YENEEA. The CDR3 nucleotides are TGTGCCAGCAGCTTAGGTGGGACGGCTAGCACAGGTACGCAGTATTTT. Translation: CASSLGGTASTGTQYF.

This clonotype was picked up a small number of times. CDR3 in DNA: TGTGCCAGCACCCCGCCCGAGGGCCGTGAGCAGTTCTTC. Translation gives CASTPPEGREQFF. The chain employs TRBV6-5 and TRBJ2-1; D may be TRBD2 (5 bases). V was pared by 7 bases and J by 9 bases, with 16 bases between. The germline gives CDR1 MNHEY, CDR2 SVGAGI. The CDR3 spans 13 residues.